These T cell receptor beta chains were read from a single sample in a study of T cells in Graves' hyperthyroidism and ophthalmopathy. TCRdb fed the multiplex PCR reads into MiXCR, producing one record per CDR3 protein. The sample holds hundreds of thousands of distinct CDR3 sequences; about 15% are singletons and the top ten take 10%. The sample was blood. Receptors originate from a woman aged 18 to 35 with Graves' hyperthyroidism. Each CDR3 is given with its conserved first and last residue. D genes are given only for firm matches. Not all rows give a size; the values are once, few, many and, for expanded clones, a class.

d_gene	j_gene	abundance	v_gene	CDR3aa	CDR3nt
TRBD2	TRBJ2-7	.	TRBV7-9	CASSLMSGRTYEQYF	TGTGCCAGCAGCTTAATGAGCGGGAGAACCTACGAGCAGTACTTC
.	TRBJ2-7	.	TRBV6-1	CASIKTRDGSYEQYF	TGTGCCAGCATTAAGACCCGGGACGGCTCCTACGAGCAGTACTTC
TRBD2	TRBJ2-2	many	TRBV12-3/TRBV12-4	CASTRSTTSGSLTGELFF	TGTGCCAGTACACGCTCCACAACTAGCGGGAGCCTAACCGGGGAGCTGTTTTTT
.	TRBJ1-5	few	TRBV12-3/TRBV12-4	CASSRGNLPQHF	TGTGCCAGCAGTCGCGGGAATCTCCCCCAGCATTTT
.	TRBJ2-1	many	TRBV4-3	CASSQFRGSNEQFF	TGCGCCAGCAGCCAATTCAGAGGATCCAATGAGCAGTTCTTC
TRBD1	TRBJ1-2	few	TRBV6-5	CASSYGQGLGYGYTF	TGTGCCAGCAGTTACGGACAGGGTTTGGGCTATGGCTACACCTTC
TRBD1	TRBJ2-7	few	TRBV15	CATSRDSRGREQYF	TGTGCCACCAGCAGAGATAGTAGGGGGCGCGAGCAGTACTTC
TRBD1	TRBJ1-2	.	TRBV6-2/TRBV6-3	CASSFGQGESYGYTF	TGTGCCAGCAGTTTTGGACAGGGGGAGTCCTATGGCTACACCTTC
.	TRBJ2-1	many	TRBV11-2	CASSLRRADYNEQFF	TGTGCCAGCAGCTTACGTCGGGCAGATTACAATGAGCAGTTCTTC
TRBD1	TRBJ1-2	.	TRBV7-9	CASSALNRGLGYGYTF	TGTGCCAGCAGCGCGCTCAACAGGGGGCTTGGCTATGGCTACACCTTC
TRBD2	TRBJ2-1	.	TRBV7-9	CASSWGLAGGSSYNEQFF	TGTGCCAGCAGCTGGGGACTAGCGGGGGGTAGCTCCTACAATGAGCAGTTCTTC
.	TRBJ2-1	few	TRBV20-1	CCARGGGMAVDEQFF	TGCTGTGCTAGAGGAGGCGGGATGGCGGTTGATGAGCAGTTCTTC
.	TRBJ2-5	.	TRBV7-9	CASSLGALLQETQYF	TGTGCCAGCAGTTTGGGGGCTCTCCTGCAAGAGACCCAGTACTTC
.	TRBJ1-2	.	TRBV27	CASLPRGLGRGYTF	TGTGCCAGCCTTCCACGAGGGCTAGGACGGGGCTACACCTTC
.	TRBJ1-5	.	TRBV24-1	CATGGRSSNQPQHF	TGTGCCACAGGTGGCAGGTCTAGCAATCAGCCCCAGCATTTT